This T cell receptor beta chain was captured by sequencing in a study of cytotoxic CD8 clonotypes in ibrutinib-treated CLL. Study as a whole: Response material was collected after a median approximately 11 months of treatment, range 6 to 36.

As regards this clone: Its antigen is as yet unknown.

Notes on the study in general: Clonality grew at ibrutinib response; at progression, it decreased back toward baseline. Clonality measured at baseline exceeded age-matched healthy donors, tracking circulating CD8+ T-cell counts.

Cryopreserved PBMCs were the source of around 2 micrograms of genomic DNA, which went to TCR beta libraries. Profiled with immunoSEQ multiplex PCR; TCRdb holds only in-frame clones, not every one. The data hold under 200,000 clones, with roughly 80% observed a single time. This sequence originates from a human donor with chronic lymphocytic leukemia. The material was PBMCs, obtained after 12 months of ibrutinib treatment.

The DNA of the CDR3 is TGTGCCAGCAGCTTAGCCAGACTTAGAGAGCAGTTCTTC. It yields the protein CASSLARLREQFF. This chain uses TRBV7-2 with TRBJ2-1; D is undetermined. Deletions cut 0 bases from V and 10 bases from J, with 10 bases between. This CDR3 comprises 13 residues. In germline, CDR1 is SGHTA, CDR2 FQGNSA.